This TCR beta chain stems from a study of Graves' ophthalmopathy and Graves' hyperthyroidism. Germline loops: CDR1 MNHEY, CDR2 SVGAGI. This CDR3 is built from 19 residues. The germline V and J ends were trimmed by 6 bases and 0 bases, with 21 bases remaining between them. Regarding the study as a whole: A 13-signature model separated ophthalmopathy from stable hyperthyroidism, reaching 87.88% sensitivity and 80% to 83% specificity cross-validated.

This clonotype was counted many times. What it recognizes is unknown. Researchers took RNA transcripts and amplified TCR beta CDR3 regions from them. The library came from an HTBI-primed first-round RT-PCR and a second-round multiplex PCR. TCRdb recomputed calls from the multiplex PCR reads with MiXCR, one row per CDR3 protein. The sample holds some 350,000 distinct CDR3 sequences; approximately 18% are singletons and the top ten take approximately 2.4%. This TCR came from an adult woman with stable Graves' hyperthyroidism. The chain has TRBV6-5 and TRBJ2-6; D unresolved. The sequenced material came from peripheral blood. The CDR3 nucleotides read TGTGCCAGCAGACCCTTGAAGTTGATTTCCTACTCTGGGGCCAACGTCCTGACTTTC. It is translated as CASRPLKLISYSGANVLTF.